This T cell receptor (beta chain) originates from a study of blood T cell repertoires in COVID-19. Overall study context: The United States, Italy and Spain supplied acute and convalescent COVID-19 samples. Sources were T cells, B-cell-depleted T cells, or PBMCs; the material itself was cDNA or gDNA.

The CDR3 is 16 amino acids. Trimming removed 4 bases from V and 0 bases from J, with 13 bases in between. Germline V gene data show CDR1 as MGHRA and CDR2 as YSYEKL. Sequenced by immunoSEQ multiplex PCR; TCRdb stores in-frame clones only, minus some. Among 95,000 to 120,000 clones listed, approximately 85% were seen once. This receptor was taken from a man aged 40-49 years with acute or convalescent COVID-19. The chain carries TRBV4-1 and TRBJ2-1; possible D gene TRBD1, 6 bases. Material: peripheral blood. CDR3 residues: CASSLRQVSSYNEQFF. The CDR3 DNA is TGCGCCAGCAGCCTGAGACAGGTCAGCTCCTACAATGAGCAGTTCTTC.